Included here is one T cell receptor beta chain sequence, with context. Its antigen is unknown. The CDR3 has 13 residues. V lost 2 bases and J lost 10, with 17 bases in between. Per germline, CDR1 GTSNPN and CDR2 SVGIG (reference sequence). Primers: 60 Vbeta forward and 13 Jbeta reverse. The repertoire was sequenced with immunoSEQ multiplex PCR; TCRdb's copy has only in-frame clones and lacks some. The table lists roughly 98,000 clones, roughly 79% of them singletons. This entry comes from a study of cytomegalovirus exposure and HLA in healthy donors. As for the study in general: Among about 179 million T cells, an earlier analysis found around 100 million unique TCR beta sequences.

Broader study findings: Researchers counted around 170 TCR beta chains as cytomegalovirus-associated. The only immune exposure information that was available was CMV serostatus. Presence/absence results assume similar sequencing depth per donor, which may not hold.

Material: PBMCs. This TCR was recovered from a man in his forties in good health and CMV-seronegative. The V call is TRBV30, the J call TRBJ1-2; tentatively, D is TRBD1 (6 bases). The CDR3 DNA sequence: TGTGCCTGGAGTAGGACAGCAACGGATTCCTACACCTTC. Translating gives CAWSRTATDSYTF.